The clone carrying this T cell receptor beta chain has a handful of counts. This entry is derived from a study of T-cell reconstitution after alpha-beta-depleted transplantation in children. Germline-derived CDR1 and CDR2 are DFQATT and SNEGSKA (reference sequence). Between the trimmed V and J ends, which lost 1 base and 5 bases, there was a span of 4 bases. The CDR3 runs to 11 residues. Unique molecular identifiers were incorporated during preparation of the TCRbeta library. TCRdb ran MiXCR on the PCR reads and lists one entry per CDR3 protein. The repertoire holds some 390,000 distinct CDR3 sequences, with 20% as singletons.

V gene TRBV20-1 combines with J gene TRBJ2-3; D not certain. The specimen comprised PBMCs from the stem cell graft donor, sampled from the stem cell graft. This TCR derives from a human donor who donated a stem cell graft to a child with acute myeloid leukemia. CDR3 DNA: TGCAGTGCTAGAGTGGTAGATACGCAGTATTTT. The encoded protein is CSARVVDTQYF.